This T cell receptor beta chain stems from a study of blood T cells in healthy people across ages. Study findings and constraints: In long-lived donors, naive CD4+ cell counts and diversity exceeded those of aged donors.

This clonotype turned up a few times. Its antigen is unidentified. Then a second PCR, running roughly 7 to 11 cycles, was carried out with a sample-barcoded 5' primer and a J-beta primer mix. From the 5' RACE reads, TCRdb called clonotypes with MiXCR, one entry per CDR3 protein. The data contain about 720,000 distinct CDR3 sequences, 22% of them seen just once; the ten biggest clones take up roughly a fifth. J lost 1 base, V lost 3 bases, and 7 bases had no gene match. The CDR3 loop spans 16 amino acids. Germline lookup yields CDR1 DFQATT and CDR2 SNEGSKA (reference sequence). Samples had at least 6.5 million PBMCs isolated from them.

The J gene is TRBJ1-4, the V gene TRBV20-1; 8 positions agree with TRBD1. This sequence originates from a man between 70 and 80 years old in good health. Sequencing input: blood. The CDR3 spells CSARWGQVGTNEKLFF. CDR3 nucleotides: TGCAGTGCTAGGTGGGGACAGGTGGGAACTAATGAAAAACTGTTTTTT.